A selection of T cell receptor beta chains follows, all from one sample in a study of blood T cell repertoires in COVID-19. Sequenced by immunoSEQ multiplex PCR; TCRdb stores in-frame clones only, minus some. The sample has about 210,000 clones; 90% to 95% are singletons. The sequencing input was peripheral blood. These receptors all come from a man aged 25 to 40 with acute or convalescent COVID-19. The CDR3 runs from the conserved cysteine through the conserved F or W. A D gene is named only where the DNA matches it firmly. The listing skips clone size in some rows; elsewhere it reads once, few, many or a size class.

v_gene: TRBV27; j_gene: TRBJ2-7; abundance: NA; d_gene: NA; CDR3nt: TGTGCCAGCGGACAACAGGGTGGCGAGCAGTACTTC; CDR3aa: CASGQQGGEQYF
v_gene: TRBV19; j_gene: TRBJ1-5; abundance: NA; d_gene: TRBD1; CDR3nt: TGTGCCAGTGGCCCTCTGACAGGGCCCCGTCAGCCCCAGCATTTT; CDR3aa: CASGPLTGPRQPQHF
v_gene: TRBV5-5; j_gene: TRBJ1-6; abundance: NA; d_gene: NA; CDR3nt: TGTGCCAGCAGCTCGAAGGTGGGGGGGGCGTCCTATAATTCACCCCTCCACTTT; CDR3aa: CASSSKVGGASYNSPLHF
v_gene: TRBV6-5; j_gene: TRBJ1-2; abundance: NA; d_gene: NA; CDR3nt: TGTGCCAGCAGAGGGACACCCGAATCTATCGGCTACACCTTC; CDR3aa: CASRGTPESIGYTF
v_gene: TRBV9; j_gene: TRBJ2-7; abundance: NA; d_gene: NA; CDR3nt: TGTGCCAGCAGCCGAGGCCATTCCTACGAGCAGTACTTC; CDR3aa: CASSRGHSYEQYF
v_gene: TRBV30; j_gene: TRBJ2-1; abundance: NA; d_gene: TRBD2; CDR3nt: TGTGCCTGGATGGCGTGGGCTAGCGGGAGCTATGAGCAGTTCTTC; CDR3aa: CAWMAWASGSYEQFF
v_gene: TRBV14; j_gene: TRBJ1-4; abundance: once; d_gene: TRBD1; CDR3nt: TGTGCCAGCAGCGAACCGGGACAGTATGAAAAACTGTTTTTT; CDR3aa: CASSEPGQYEKLFF
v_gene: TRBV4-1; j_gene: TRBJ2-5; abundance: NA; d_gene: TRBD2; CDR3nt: TGCGCCAGCAGCCCGGGACTAGCTTCGGAGACCCAGTACTTC; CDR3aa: CASSPGLASETQYF
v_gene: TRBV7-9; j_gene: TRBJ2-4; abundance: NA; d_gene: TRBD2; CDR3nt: TGTGCCAGCGGCTCTAGGACTAGCGGGAGGGAAAACATTCAGTACTTC; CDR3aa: CASGSRTSGRENIQYF
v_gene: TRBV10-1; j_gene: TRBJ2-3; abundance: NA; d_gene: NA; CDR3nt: TGCGCCAGCAGTGATGTACTAGTTGGGGATACGCAGTATTTT; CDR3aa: CASSDVLVGDTQYF
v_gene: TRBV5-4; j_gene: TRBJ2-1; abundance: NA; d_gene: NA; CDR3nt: TGTGCCAGCAGCAACTACAGCGGCCATGAGCAGTTCTTC; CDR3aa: CASSNYSGHEQFF
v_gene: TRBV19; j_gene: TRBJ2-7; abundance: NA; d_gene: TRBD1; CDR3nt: TGTGCCAGTAGTATTGGGACAGGAACCTACGAGCAGTACTTC; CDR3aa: CASSIGTGTYEQYF
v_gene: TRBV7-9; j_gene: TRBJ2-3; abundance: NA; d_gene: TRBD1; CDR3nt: TGTGCCAGCAGCACATCGACAGGGGTGAGAGATACGCAGTATTTT; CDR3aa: CASSTSTGVRDTQYF
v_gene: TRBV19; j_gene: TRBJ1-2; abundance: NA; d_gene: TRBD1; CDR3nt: TGTGCCAGTAGACAGGGGACAGGAGACGGCTACACCTTC; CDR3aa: CASRQGTGDGYTF
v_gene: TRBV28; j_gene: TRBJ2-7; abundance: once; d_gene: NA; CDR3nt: TGTGCCAGCAGCCCCCTAGTCGCCGAGCAGTACTTC; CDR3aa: CASSPLVAEQYF
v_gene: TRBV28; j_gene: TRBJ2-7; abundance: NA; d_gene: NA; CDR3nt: TGTGCCAGCAGCATCCTACGCGAGCAGTACTTC; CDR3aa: CASSILREQYF
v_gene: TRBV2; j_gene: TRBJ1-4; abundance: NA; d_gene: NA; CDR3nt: TGTGCCAGCAGCCCCCAGGCTTTTAATGAAAAACTGTTTTTT; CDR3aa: CASSPQAFNEKLFF
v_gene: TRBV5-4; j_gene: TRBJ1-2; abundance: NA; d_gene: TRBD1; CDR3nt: TGTGCCAGCAGCCCGGACAGGGTGACATTCTATGGCTACACCTTC; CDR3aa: CASSPDRVTFYGYTF
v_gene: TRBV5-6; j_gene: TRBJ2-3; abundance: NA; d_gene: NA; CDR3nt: TGTGCCAGCAGCTTTGGAGGGAGGACCAGCACAGATACGCAGTATTTT; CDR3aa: CASSFGGRTSTDTQYF
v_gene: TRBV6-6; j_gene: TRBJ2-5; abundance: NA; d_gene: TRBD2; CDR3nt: TGTGCCAGCAGTTCTAGCGGGAGGCGAGAGACCCAGTACTTC; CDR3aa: CASSSSGRRETQYF
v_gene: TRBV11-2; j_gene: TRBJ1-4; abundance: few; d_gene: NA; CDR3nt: TGTGCCAGCAGCCACCGGACAGCCGAAAAACTGTTTTTT; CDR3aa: CASSHRTAEKLFF
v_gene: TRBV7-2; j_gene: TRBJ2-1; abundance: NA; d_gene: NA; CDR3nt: TGTGCCAGCAGCTTAAGGCGACAGGAGGTGCAGTTCTTC; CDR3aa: CASSLRRQEVQFF
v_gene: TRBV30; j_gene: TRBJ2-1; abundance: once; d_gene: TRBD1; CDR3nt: TGTGCCTGGAGTGGACCCGGGACAGGGGGATTTTACGAGCAGTTCTTC; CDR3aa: CAWSGPGTGGFYEQFF
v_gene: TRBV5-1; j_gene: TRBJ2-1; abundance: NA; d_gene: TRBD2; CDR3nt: TGCGCCAGCAGCACGCGACTAGCGGGGGGAGGATACAATGAGCAGTTCTTC; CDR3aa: CASSTRLAGGGYNEQFF
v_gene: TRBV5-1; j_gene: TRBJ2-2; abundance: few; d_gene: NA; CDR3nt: TGCGCCAGCAGAGGGGCAACTCTTAACACCGGGGAGCTGTTTTTT; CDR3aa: CASRGATLNTGELFF
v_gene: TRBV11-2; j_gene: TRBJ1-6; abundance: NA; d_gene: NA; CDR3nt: TGTGCCAGCAGCTTAGAAGGGAGCTCCTATAATTCACCCCTCCACTTT; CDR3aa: CASSLEGSSYNSPLHF
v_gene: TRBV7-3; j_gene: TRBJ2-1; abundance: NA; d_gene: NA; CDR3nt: TGTGCCAGCAGCTTTACGCCCCGGGATGAGCAGTTCTTC; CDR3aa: CASSFTPRDEQFF
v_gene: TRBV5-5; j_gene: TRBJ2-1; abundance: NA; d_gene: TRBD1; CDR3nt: TGTGCCAGCAGCTTACTAGTCGGGACAGCGGTTCCCAATGAGCAGTTCTTC; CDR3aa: CASSLLVGTAVPNEQFF
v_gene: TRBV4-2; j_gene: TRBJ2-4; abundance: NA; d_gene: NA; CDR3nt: TGTGCCAGCAGCCAAACCCCCAGGCAGTCAGCCAAAAACATTCAGTACTTC; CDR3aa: CASSQTPRQSAKNIQYF
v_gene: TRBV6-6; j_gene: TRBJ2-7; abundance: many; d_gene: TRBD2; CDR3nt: TGTGCCAGCAGTGACCTAGCGGGAGGATACTACGAGCAGTACTTC; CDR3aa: CASSDLAGGYYEQYF
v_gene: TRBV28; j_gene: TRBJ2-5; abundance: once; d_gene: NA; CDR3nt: TGTGCCAGCAGTTTAGCTACAGGGACGGAGACCCAGTACTTC; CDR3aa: CASSLATGTETQYF
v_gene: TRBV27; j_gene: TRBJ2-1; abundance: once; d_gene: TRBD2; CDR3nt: TGTGCCAGCAGTTTGGGAGGGTTCAACAATGAGCAGTTCTTC; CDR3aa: CASSLGGFNNEQFF
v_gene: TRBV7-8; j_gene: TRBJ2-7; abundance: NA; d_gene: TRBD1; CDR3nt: TGTGCCAGCAGTTCCACGAGGGGACAGATCTACGAGCAGTACTTC; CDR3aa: CASSSTRGQIYEQYF
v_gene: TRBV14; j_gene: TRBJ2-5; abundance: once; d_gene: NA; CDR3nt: TGTGCCAGCAGCCCACCAGGCTTTATGGAGACCCAGTACTTC; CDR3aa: CASSPPGFMETQYF
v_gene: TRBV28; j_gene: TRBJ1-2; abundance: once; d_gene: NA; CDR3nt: TGTGCCAGCAGTTCGTCGGGGGGAGGTATAGATGGCTACACCTTC; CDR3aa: CASSSSGGGIDGYTF
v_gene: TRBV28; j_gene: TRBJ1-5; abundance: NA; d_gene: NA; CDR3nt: TGTGCCAGCAGTTTTACGCCCCGAGGAAATAGCAATCAGCCCCAGCATTTT; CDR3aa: CASSFTPRGNSNQPQHF
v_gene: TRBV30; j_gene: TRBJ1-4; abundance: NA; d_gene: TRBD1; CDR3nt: TGTGCCTGGAGTGTACTGGGAACAGGGGGTGAAAAACTGTTTTTT; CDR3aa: CAWSVLGTGGEKLFF
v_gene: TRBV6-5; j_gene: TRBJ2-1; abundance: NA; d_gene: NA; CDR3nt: TGTGCCAGCAGTCCCCAGGGAAGCTCCTACAATGAGCAGTTCTTC; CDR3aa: CASSPQGSSYNEQFF
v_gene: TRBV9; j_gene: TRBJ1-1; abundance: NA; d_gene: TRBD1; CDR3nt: TGTGCCAGCAGCGTCACCCGGGACAGGTTGAACACTGAAGCTTTCTTT; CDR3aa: CASSVTRDRLNTEAFF
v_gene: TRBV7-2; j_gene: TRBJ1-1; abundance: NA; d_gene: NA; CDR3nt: TGTGCCAGCAGCTTAGGGGCAGTTCGCACTGAAGCTTTCTTT; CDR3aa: CASSLGAVRTEAFF
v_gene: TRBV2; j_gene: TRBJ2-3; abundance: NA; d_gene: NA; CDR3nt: TGTGCCAGCCTCCGAAGTATAGGCAGTTGGGTTCGGGTCACAGATACGCAGTATTTT; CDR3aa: CASLRSIGSWVRVTDTQYF
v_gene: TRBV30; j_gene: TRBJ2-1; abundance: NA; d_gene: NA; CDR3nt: TGTGCCTGGACTTTTTACAATGAGCAGTTCTTC; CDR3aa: CAWTFYNEQFF
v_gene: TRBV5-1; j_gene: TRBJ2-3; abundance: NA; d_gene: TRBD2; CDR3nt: TGCGCCAGCAGCTCCCTAGCGGTGAGCACAGATACGCAGTATTTT; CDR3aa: CASSSLAVSTDTQYF
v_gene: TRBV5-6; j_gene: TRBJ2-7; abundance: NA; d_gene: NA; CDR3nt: TGTGCCAGCAGCCTCCCGGGCACAGGGCTAGGGTACGAGCAGTACTTC; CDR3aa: CASSLPGTGLGYEQYF
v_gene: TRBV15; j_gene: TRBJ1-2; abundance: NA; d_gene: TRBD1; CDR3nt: TGTGCCACCAGCAGCGAACGGACAGGGCCGTATGGCTACACCTTC; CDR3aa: CATSSERTGPYGYTF
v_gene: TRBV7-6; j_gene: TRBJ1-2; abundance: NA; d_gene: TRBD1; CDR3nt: TGTGCCAGCAGCTTAGCGACAGGGGGCGTAGGAGGCTACACCTTC; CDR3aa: CASSLATGGVGGYTF
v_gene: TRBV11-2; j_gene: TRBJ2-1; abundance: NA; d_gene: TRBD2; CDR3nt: TGTGCCAGCAGCTTCGCTAGCGGGAGCTACAATGAGCAGTTCTTC; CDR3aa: CASSFASGSYNEQFF
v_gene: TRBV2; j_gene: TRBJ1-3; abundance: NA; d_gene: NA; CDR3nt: TGTGCCAGCGCTGACAGGAGCTCTGGAAACACCATATATTTT; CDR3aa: CASADRSSGNTIYF